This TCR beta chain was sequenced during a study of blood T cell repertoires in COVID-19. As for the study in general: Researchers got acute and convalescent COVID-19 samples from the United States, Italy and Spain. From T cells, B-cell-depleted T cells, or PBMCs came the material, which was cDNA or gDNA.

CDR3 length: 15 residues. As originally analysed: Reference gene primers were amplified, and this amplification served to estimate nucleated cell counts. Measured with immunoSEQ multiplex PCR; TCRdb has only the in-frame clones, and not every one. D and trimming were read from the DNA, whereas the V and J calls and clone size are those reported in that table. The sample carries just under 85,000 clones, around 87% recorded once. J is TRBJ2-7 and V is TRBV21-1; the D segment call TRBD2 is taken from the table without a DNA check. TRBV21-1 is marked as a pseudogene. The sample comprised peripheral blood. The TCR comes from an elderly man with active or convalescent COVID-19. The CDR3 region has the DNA TGTGCCAGCAGCTCAGGACTAGCGGGGCATTACGAGCAGTACGTC. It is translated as CASSSGLAGHYEQYV.